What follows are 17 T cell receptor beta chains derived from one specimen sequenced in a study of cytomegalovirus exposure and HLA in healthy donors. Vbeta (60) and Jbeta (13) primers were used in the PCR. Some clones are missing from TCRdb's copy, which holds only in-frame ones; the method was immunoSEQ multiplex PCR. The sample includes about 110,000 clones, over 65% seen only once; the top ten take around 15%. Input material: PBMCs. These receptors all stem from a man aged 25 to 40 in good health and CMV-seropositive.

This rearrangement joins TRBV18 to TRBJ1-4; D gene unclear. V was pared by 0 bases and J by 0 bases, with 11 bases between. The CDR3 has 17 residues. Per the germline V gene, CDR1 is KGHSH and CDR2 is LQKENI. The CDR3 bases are TGTGCCAGCTCACCACCGGGCCTGGCCGCAACTAATGAAAAACTGTTTTTT. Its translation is CASSPPGLAATNEKLFF. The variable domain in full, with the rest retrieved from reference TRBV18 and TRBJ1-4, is NAGVMQNPRHLVRRRGQEARLRCSPMKGHSHVYWYRQLPEEGLKFMVYLQKENIIDESGMPKERFSAEFPKEGPSILRIQQVVRGDSAAYFCASSPPGLAATNEKLFFGSGTQLSVL.

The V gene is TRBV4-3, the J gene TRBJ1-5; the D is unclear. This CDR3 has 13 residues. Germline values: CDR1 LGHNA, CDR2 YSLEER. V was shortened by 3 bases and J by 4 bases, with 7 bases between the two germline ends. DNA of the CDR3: TGCGCCAGCAGCCAGGAGATTAATCAGCCCCAGCATTTT. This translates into CASSQEINQPQHF.

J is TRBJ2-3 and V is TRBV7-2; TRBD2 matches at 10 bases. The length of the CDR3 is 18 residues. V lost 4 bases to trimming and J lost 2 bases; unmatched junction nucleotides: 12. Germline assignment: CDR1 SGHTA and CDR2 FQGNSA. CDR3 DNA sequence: TGTGCCAGCAGCTCGAGTTTGGCTAGCGGGGGACCCACAGATACGCAGTATTTT. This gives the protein CASSSSLASGGPTDTQYF.

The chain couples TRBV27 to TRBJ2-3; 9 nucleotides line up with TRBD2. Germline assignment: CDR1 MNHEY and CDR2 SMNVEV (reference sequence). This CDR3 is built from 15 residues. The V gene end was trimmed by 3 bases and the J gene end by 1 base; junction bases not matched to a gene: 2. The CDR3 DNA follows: TGTGCCAGCAGTTTCGCGGGGGGGGGCACAGATACGCAGTATTTT. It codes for CASSFAGGGTDTQYF.

CDR3 loop: CATYRDRGAYEQYF. CDR3 nucleotide sequence: TGTGCCACGTACCGGGACAGGGGGGCCTACGAGCAGTACTTC. The chain uses TRBV2 and TRBJ2-7; 11 positions match TRBD1. The germline gives CDR1 SNHLY, CDR2 FYNNEI. The V gene end was trimmed by 10 bases and the J gene end by 2 bases; junction bases not matched to a gene: 7. The CDR3 sequence is 14 residues long.

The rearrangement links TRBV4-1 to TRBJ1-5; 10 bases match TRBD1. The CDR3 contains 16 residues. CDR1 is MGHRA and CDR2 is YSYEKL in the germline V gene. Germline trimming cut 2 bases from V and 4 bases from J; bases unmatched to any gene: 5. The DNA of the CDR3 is TGCGCCAGCAGCCAATATCCGGGACAGGGGAATCAGCCCCAGCATTTT. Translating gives CASSQYPGQGNQPQHF.

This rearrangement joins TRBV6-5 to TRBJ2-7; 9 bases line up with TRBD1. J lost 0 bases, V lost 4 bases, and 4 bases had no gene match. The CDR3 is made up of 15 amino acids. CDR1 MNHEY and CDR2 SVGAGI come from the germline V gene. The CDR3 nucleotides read TGTGCCAGCAGTTCCGGGACAGGGAGCTCCTACGAGCAGTACTTC. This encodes CASSSGTGSSYEQYF.

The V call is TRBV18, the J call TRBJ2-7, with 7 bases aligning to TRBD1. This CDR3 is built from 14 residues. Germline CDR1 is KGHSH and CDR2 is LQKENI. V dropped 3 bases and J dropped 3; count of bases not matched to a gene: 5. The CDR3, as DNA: TGTGCCAGCTCACCTCTGGGACAGAGCTACGAGCAGTACTTC. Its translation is CASSPLGQSYEQYF.

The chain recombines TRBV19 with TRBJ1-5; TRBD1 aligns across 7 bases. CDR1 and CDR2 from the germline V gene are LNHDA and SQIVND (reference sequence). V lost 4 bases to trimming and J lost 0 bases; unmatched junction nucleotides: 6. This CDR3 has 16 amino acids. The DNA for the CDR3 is TGTGCCAGTAGTAGACGACAGGGAACTAGCAATCAGCCCCAGCATTTT. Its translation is CASSRRQGTSNQPQHF.

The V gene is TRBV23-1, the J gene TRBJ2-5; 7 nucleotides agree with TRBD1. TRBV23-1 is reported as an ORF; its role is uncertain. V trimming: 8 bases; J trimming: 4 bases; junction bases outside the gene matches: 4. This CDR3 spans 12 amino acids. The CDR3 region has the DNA TGCGCCAGCGCAACAGGGGTAGAGACCCAGTACTTC. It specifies CASATGVETQYF.

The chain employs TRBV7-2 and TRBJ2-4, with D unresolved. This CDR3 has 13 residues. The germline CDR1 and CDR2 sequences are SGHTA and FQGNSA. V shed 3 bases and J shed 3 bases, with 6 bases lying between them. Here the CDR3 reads CASSLSGKNIQYF. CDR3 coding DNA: TGTGCCAGCAGCTTGTCAGGCAAAAACATTCAGTACTTC.

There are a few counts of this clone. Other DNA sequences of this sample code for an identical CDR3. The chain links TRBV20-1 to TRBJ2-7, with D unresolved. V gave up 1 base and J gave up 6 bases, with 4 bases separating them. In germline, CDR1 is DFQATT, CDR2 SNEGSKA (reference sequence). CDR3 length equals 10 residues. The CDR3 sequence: CSARGGEQYF. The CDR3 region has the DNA TGCAGTGCTAGAGGCGGCGAGCAGTACTTC.

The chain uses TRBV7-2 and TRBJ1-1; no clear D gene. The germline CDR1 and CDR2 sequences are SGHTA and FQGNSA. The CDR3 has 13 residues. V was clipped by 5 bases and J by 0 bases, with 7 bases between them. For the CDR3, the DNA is TGTGCCAGCAGCCCTGTGTTGAACACTGAAGCTTTCTTT. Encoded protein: CASSPVLNTEAFF.

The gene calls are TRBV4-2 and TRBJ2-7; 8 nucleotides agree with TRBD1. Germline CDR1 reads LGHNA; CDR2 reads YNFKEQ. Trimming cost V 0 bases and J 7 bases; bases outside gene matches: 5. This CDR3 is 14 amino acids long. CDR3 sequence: CASSQDYDRGEQYF. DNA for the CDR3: TGTGCCAGCAGCCAAGACTATGACAGGGGAGAGCAGTACTTC.

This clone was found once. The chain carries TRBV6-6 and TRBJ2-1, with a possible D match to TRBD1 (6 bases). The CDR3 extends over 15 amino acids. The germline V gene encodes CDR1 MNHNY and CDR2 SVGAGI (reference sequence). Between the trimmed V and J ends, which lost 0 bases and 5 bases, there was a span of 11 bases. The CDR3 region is CASSYSAGADNEQFF. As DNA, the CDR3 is TGTGCCAGCAGTTACTCGGCAGGGGCCGACAATGAGCAGTTCTTC.

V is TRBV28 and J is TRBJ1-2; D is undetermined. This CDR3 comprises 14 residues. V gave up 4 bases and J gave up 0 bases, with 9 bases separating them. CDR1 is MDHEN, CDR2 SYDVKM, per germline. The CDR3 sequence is CASSSLAANYGYTF. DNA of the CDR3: TGTGCCAGCAGTTCTCTCGCGGCTAACTATGGCTACACCTTC.

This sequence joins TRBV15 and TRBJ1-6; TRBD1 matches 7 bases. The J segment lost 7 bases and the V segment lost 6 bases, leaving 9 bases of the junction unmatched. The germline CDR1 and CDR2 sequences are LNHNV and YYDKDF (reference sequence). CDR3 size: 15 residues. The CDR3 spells CATRLSPGQNSPLHF. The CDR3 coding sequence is TGTGCCACCAGGCTATCCCCGGGACAGAATTCACCCCTCCACTTT.